Detailed here is one T cell receptor (beta chain). Amplified regions were TCR beta CDR3 sequences from RNA transcripts. When the TCR CDR3 underwent first-round RT-PCR, the HTBI primer set was used. MiXCR, run by TCRdb on the multiplex PCR reads, gives a single entry per CDR3 protein. The data show a few hundred thousand distinct CDR3 sequences, with roughly 19% seen just once and approximately 37% held by the top ten. The record originates from a study of T cells in Graves' hyperthyroidism and ophthalmopathy. There are 16 residues in the CDR3. CDR1 is MNHEY, CDR2 SMNVEV, per germline (reference sequence). The germline V and J ends were trimmed by 0 bases and 0 bases, with 9 bases remaining between them.

Material: blood. The sequence was obtained from a man in his fifties with Graves' ophthalmopathy. The chain is built from TRBV27 and TRBJ2-1; D is perhaps TRBD1 or TRBD2 (5 bases each). The CDR3, as DNA: TGTGCCAGCAGTTTATCGGAGAGGGGCTCCTACAATGAGCAGTTCTTC. Translation gives CASSLSERGSYNEQFF.